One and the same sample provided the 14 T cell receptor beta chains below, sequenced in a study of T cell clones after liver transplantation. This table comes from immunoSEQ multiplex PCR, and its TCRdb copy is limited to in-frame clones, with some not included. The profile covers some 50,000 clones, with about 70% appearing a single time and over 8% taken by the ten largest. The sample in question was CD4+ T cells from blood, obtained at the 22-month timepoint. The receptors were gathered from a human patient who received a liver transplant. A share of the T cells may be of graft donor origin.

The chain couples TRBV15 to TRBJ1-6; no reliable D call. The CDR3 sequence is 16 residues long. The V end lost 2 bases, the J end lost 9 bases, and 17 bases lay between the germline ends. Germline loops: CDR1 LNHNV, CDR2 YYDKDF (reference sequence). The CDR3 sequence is CATSRTSGDPPSPLHF. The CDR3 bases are TGTGCCACCAGCAGAACCTCAGGAGACCCCCCTTCACCCCTCCACTTT.

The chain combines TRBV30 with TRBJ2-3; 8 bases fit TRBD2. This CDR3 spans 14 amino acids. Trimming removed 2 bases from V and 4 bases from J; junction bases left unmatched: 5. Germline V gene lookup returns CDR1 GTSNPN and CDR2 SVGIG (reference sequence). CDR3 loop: CAWSTGGGADTQYF. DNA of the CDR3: TGTGCCTGGAGTACCGGGGGGGGTGCAGATACGCAGTATTTT.

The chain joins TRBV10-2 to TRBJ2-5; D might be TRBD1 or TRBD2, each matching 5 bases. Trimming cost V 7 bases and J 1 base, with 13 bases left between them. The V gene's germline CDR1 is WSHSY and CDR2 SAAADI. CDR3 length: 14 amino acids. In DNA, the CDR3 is TGCGCCAGCACGGCCACAGGACTCCAAGAGACCCAGTACTTC. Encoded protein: CASTATGLQETQYF.

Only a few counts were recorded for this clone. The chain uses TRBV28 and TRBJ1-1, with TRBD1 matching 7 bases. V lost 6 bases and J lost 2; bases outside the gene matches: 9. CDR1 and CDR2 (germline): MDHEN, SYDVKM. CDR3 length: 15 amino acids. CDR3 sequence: CASRAMTGQNTEAFF. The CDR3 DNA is TGTGCCAGCAGGGCCATGACAGGGCAAAACACTGAAGCTTTCTTT.

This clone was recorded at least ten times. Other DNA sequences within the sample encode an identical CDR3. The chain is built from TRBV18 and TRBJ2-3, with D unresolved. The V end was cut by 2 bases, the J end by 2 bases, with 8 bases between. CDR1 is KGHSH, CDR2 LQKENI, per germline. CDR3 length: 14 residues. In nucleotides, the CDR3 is TGTGCCAGCTCACCATCCGGTTACACAGATACGCAGTATTTT. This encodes CASSPSGYTDTQYF.

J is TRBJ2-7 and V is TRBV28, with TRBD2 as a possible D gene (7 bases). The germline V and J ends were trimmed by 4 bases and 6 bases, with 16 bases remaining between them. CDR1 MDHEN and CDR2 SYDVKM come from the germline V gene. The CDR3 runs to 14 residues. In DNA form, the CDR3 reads TGTGCCAGCAGTTGGGGGGGGCAGATTGGCGAGCAGTACTTC. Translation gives CASSWGGQIGEQYF.

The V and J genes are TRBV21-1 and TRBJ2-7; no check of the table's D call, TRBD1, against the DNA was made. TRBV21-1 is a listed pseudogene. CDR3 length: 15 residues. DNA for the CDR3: TGTGCCAGCAGCAAAGAAGGTCACAGGGCACACGAGCAGTACTTC. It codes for CASSKEGHRAHEQYF.

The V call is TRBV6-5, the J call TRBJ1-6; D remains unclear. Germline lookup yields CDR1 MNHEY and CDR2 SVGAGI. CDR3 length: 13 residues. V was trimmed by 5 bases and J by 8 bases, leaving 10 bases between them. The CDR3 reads CASSRSGYSPLHF. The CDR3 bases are TGTGCCAGCAGTCGCTCAGGTTATTCACCCCTCCACTTT.

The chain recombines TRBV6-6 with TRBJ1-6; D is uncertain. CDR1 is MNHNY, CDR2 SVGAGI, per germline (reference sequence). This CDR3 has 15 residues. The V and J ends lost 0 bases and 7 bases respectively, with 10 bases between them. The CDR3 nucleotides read TGTGCCAGCAGTTACTCATGGGAAGGAAATTCACCCCTCCACTTT. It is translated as CASSYSWEGNSPLHF.

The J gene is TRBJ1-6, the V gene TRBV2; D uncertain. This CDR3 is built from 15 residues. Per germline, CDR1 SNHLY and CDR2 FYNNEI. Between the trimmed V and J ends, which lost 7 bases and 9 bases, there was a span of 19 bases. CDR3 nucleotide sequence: TGTGCCAGCACAATAACCGAGTTATTGAGTTCACCCCTCCACTTT. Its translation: CASTITELLSSPLHF.

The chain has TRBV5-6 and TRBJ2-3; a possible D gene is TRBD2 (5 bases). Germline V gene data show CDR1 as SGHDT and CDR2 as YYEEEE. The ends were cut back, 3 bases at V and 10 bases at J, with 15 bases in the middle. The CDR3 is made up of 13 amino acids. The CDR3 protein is CASSWAPERPQYF. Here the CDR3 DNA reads TGTGCCAGCAGCTGGGCGCCGGAGCGGCCGCAGTATTTT.

The CDR3 here is CASSYEPLYNSPLHF. The DNA of the CDR3 is TGTGCCAGCAGTTACGAACCCCTCTATAATTCACCCCTCCACTTT. The chain carries TRBV6-6 and TRBJ1-6; D is unclear. V was shortened by 2 bases and J by 3 bases, with 8 bases between the two germline ends. Per germline, CDR1 MNHNY and CDR2 SVGAGI (reference sequence). CDR3 length: 15 residues.

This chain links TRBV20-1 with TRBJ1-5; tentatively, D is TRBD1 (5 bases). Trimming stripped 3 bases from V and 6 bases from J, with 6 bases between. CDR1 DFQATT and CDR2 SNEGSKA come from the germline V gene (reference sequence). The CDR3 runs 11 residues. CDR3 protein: CSASGGQPQHF. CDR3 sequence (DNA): TGCAGTGCTAGCGGGGGTCAGCCCCAGCATTTT.

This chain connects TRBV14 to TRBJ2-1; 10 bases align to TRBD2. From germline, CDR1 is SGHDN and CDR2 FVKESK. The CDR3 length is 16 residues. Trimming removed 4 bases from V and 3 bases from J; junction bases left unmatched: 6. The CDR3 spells CASSLIAGGLYNEQFF. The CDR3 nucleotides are TGTGCCAGCAGCCTCATAGCGGGGGGACTCTACAATGAGCAGTTCTTC.